This T cell receptor (beta chain) is from a study of T-cell memory formation after mild COVID-19. Trimming stripped 2 bases from V and 10 bases from J, with 9 bases between. This CDR3 comprises 12 residues. Per the germline V gene, CDR1 is MNHEY and CDR2 is SVGEGT. cDNA libraries for TCR alpha and TCR beta, carrying sample barcodes and UMIs, came from 5'RACE with constant-segment primers. One entry per CDR3 protein, called by TCRdb with MiXCR from the 5' RACE reads. The table lists approximately 340,000 distinct CDR3 sequences, under 15% of them singletons. The source of this sequence is a man between 18 and 29 years old who had mild COVID-19 (a few samples of this study predate the infection). Cell type and time point are not known. Sequencing used PBMCs or a T cell subset sorted from them (not recorded which). The V and J genes are TRBV6-2 or TRBV6-3 and TRBJ2-1; no clear D gene. This CDR3 reads CASSYEVSEQFF. In DNA form, the CDR3 reads TGTGCCAGCAGTTACGAAGTCTCCGAGCAGTTCTTC.